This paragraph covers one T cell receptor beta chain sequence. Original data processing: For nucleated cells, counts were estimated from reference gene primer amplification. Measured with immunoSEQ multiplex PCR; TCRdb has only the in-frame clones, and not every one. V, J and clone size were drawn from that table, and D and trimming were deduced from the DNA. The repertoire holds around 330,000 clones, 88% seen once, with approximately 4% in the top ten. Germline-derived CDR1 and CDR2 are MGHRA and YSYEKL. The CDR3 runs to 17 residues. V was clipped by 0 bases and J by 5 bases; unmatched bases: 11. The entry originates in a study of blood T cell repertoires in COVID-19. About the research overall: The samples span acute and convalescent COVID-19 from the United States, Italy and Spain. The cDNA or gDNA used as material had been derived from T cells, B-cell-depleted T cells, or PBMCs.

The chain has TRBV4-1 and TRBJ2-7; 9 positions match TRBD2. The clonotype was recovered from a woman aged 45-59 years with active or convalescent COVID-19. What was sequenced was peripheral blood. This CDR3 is CASSQEESSGTSHEQYF. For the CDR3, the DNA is TGCGCCAGCAGCCAAGAAGAATCTAGCGGGACTTCCCACGAGCAGTACTTC.